The rows below give T cell receptor beta chains drawn from one sample of a study of beta chain features in type 1 diabetes. Measured with immunoSEQ multiplex PCR; TCRdb has only the in-frame clones, and not every one. The data show approximately 250,000 clones, with roughly 25% seen just once and more than 0.009% held by the top ten. Specimen: naive CD4+ T cells from blood. These receptors were obtained from a woman aged 25 to 39 with type 1 diabetes. Each CDR3 is given with its conserved first and last residue. D genes are given only for firm matches. Clone size appears in some rows only: once, few, many, or a class for an expanded clone.

d_call j_call v_call clone_size cdr3_aa cdr3_nt
TRBD1 TRBJ1-5 TRBV12-5 few CASGFGTENSNQPQHF TGTGCTAGTGGTTTCGGGACAGAGAATAGCAATCAGCCCCAGCATTTT
TRBD1 TRBJ1-1 TRBV28 NA CASSLDRLPLNTEAFF TGTGCCAGCAGTTTGGACAGGCTCCCCCTGAACACTGAAGCTTTCTTT
TRBD2 TRBJ2-3 TRBV15 NA CATSRERGGSGADTQYF TGTGCCACCAGCAGAGAGCGGGGCGGGAGTGGCGCAGATACGCAGTATTTT
NA TRBJ1-2 TRBV14 NA CASSQELGQLYGYTF TGTGCCAGCAGCCAAGAGTTGGGCCAGCTATATGGCTACACCTTC
TRBD1 TRBJ2-6 TRBV29-1 once CSVGQDSGTNVLTF TGCAGCGTCGGACAGGACTCTGGGACCAACGTCCTGACTTTC
TRBD2 TRBJ2-1 TRBV6-5 NA CASSPGLAGGVEQFF TGTGCCAGCAGTCCGGGGCTAGCGGGAGGAGTTGAGCAGTTCTTC
NA TRBJ2-5 TRBV19 NA CASNSGDLETQYF TGTGCCAGTAATTCGGGAGATCTGGAGACCCAGTACTTC
TRBD2 TRBJ2-1 TRBV5-1 few CASSLGLAGGPYNEQFF TGCGCCAGCAGCTTGGGGCTAGCGGGAGGACCCTACAATGAGCAGTTCTTC
TRBD2 TRBJ2-3 TRBV19 few CASSIPGLAASTDTQYF TGTGCCAGTAGTATACCGGGACTAGCGGCTAGCACAGATACGCAGTATTTT
NA TRBJ1-1 TRBV29-1 few CSAGHENTEAFF TGCAGCGCTGGACACGAGAACACTGAAGCTTTCTTT
TRBD1 TRBJ1-1 TRBV7-9 few CASSQGTAEAFF TGTGCCAGCAGCCAAGGGACAGCTGAAGCTTTCTTT
TRBD1 TRBJ2-7 TRBV29-1 NA CSVEEGTGLGYEQYF TGCAGCGTTGAAGAGGGGACAGGGCTTGGCTACGAGCAGTACTTC
NA TRBJ1-5 TRBV7-9 NA CASSGTHDSNQPQHF TGTGCCAGCAGTGGGACACACGATAGCAATCAGCCCCAGCATTTT
TRBD1 TRBJ2-1 TRBV6-5 NA CASSWGQGALNEQFF TGTGCCAGCAGTTGGGGACAGGGGGCACTGAATGAGCAGTTCTTC
TRBD2 TRBJ2-1 TRBV10-3 NA CATKLAGSGIEQFF TGTGCCACCAAGCTAGCGGGATCAGGAATTGAGCAGTTCTTC
NA TRBJ2-3 TRBV7-6 once CASSKPGDTQYF TGTGCCAGCAGCAAACCCGGGGATACGCAGTATTTT
NA TRBJ1-1 TRBV29-1 NA CSVASGRGNTEAFF TGCAGCGTAGCCTCGGGTAGGGGCAACACTGAAGCTTTCTTT
NA TRBJ2-7 TRBV5-1 NA CASSYQVPPYEQYF TGCGCCAGCAGCTACCAGGTTCCCCCCTACGAGCAGTACTTC
NA TRBJ2-7 TRBV11-2 NA CASSLGEGLSFYEQYF TGTGCCAGCAGCTTAGGTGAGGGATTGTCTTTCTACGAGCAGTACTTC
NA TRBJ1-5 TRBV15 NA CATSMGAGNQPQHF TGTGCCACCAGCATGGGGGCGGGCAATCAGCCCCAGCATTTT
NA TRBJ2-1 TRBV11-3 NA CASSKTSSYNEQFF TGTGCCAGCAGTAAGACTAGCTCCTACAATGAGCAGTTCTTC
TRBD2 TRBJ2-5 TRBV30 NA CAWSGLAGETQYF TGTGCCTGGAGCGGACTAGCGGGAGAGACCCAGTACTTC
NA TRBJ1-2 TRBV5-1 NA CASSHLFRDDGYTF TGCGCCAGCAGCCATTTGTTCCGAGATGATGGCTACACCTTC
TRBD1 TRBJ2-2 TRBV2 few CASSLDRGNTGELFF TGTGCCAGCAGTTTAGACAGGGGTAACACCGGGGAGCTGTTTTTT
TRBD1 TRBJ1-1 TRBV4-1 few CASSRGQGSAFF TGCGCCAGCAGCCGCGGACAGGGCTCGGCTTTCTTT
TRBD1 TRBJ2-5 TRBV5-1 NA CASSSGQAPETQYF TGCGCCAGCAGCTCGGGACAGGCCCCGGAGACCCAGTACTTC
NA TRBJ2-5 TRBV4-1 NA CASSQAPGDPRETQYF TGCGCCAGCAGCCAAGCGCCAGGGGACCCACGGGAGACCCAGTACTTC
NA TRBJ1-2 TRBV2 NA CASVEQALNYGYTF TGTGCCAGCGTGGAACAGGCCCTAAACTATGGCTACACCTTC
TRBD2 TRBJ2-5 TRBV5-1 few CASSSDSGSETQYF TGCGCCAGCAGCTCAGATAGCGGGAGCGAGACCCAGTACTTC
TRBD1 TRBJ2-7 TRBV19 NA CASSRPGQGTSEQYF TGTGCCAGTAGTAGGCCGGGACAGGGGACCTCCGAGCAGTACTTC